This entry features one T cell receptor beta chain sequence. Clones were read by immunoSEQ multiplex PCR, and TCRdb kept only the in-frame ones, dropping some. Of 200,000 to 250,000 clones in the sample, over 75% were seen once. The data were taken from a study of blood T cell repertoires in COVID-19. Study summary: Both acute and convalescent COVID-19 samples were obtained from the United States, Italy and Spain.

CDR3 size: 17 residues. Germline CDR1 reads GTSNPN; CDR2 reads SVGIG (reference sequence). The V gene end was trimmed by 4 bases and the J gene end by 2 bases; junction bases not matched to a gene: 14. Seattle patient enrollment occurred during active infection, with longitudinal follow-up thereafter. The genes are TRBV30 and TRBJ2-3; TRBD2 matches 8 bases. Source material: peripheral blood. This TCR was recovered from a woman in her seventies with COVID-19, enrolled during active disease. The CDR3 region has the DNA TGTGCCTGGATGGCCGGGAGGGACTTCTACATCACAGATACGCAGTATTTT. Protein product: CAWMAGRDFYITDTQYF.